These 24 T cell receptor beta chains came from one sample sequenced in a study of identical twins. TCRdb re-called the 5' RACE reads with MiXCR, one entry per CDR3 protein. In the table there are around 250,000 distinct CDR3 sequences, 9.5% to 15% of which are singletons. The data also belong to a second study, concerning yellow fever vaccine responses in identical twins.

What was sequenced was memory (CD45RO+) T cells sorted from blood. These receptor sequences come from a woman aged 18 to 35 in good health.

This clonotype was counted ten times or more. This chain uses TRBV6-1 with TRBJ2-1; no clear D gene. Germline V gene sequence: CDR1 MNHNS, CDR2 SASEGT. The CDR3 is 13 residues long. The V end was cut by 7 bases, the J end by 3 bases, with 10 bases between. The CDR3 coding sequence is TGTGCCAGCATCGATACTGGCTACAATGAGCAGTTCTTC. Residues: CASIDTGYNEQFF.

This clonotype was counted only a few times. The chain combines TRBV6-2 or TRBV6-3 with TRBJ2-3; TRBD2 aligns across 9 bases. This CDR3 region has 15 residues. Germline V gives CDR1 MNHEY, CDR2 SVGEGT. V shed 2 bases, J shed 4 bases, and the junction held 4 bases outside the gene matches. In DNA, the CDR3 is TGTGCCAGCAGTTACGGCGGGGGGGCCTCAGATACGCAGTATTTT. Translating it yields CASSYGGGASDTQYF.

This clonotype was counted a few times. The chain links TRBV5-1 to TRBJ1-2; no firm D call. Per the germline V gene, CDR1 is SGHRS and CDR2 is YFSETQ. Trimming removed 0 bases from V and 0 bases from J, with 9 bases in between. The CDR3 sequence is 15 residues long. The CDR3 loop is CASSLDALANYGYTF. DNA for the CDR3: TGCGCCAGCAGCTTGGACGCCCTAGCTAACTATGGCTACACCTTC.

In this sample, this clonotype turned up a few times. V is TRBV20-1 and J is TRBJ1-4; weak D call: TRBD1 (5 bases). This CDR3 contains 13 residues. The germline gives CDR1 DFQATT, CDR2 SNEGSKA (reference sequence). Deletions cut 1 base from V and 3 bases from J, with 6 bases between. The chain's CDR3 is CSARVGPNEKLFF. As DNA, the CDR3 is TGCAGTGCTAGAGTGGGACCTAATGAAAAACTGTTTTTT.

J is TRBJ2-6 and V is TRBV30; D might be TRBD1 (5 bases). The CDR3 contains 12 residues. V was cut by 4 bases and J by 4 bases, with 5 bases left in between. CDR1 and CDR2 (germline): GTSNPN, SVGIG (reference sequence). CDR3 amino acids: CAWNRGANVLTF. The CDR3 DNA is TGTGCCTGGAACAGGGGGGCCAACGTCCTGACTTTC.

The V and J genes are TRBV18 and TRBJ1-3; no definite D call. V lost 3 bases and J lost 4, with 16 bases in between. From germline, CDR1 is KGHSH and CDR2 LQKENI. The CDR3 sequence is 16 residues long. CDR3 nucleotides: TGTGCCAGCTCACCCACCGGTCGGCAGTTCGGAAACACCATATATTTT. This gives the protein CASSPTGRQFGNTIYF. Based on the CDR3 plus reference TRBV18 and TRBJ1-3, the full variable domain is NAGVMQNPRHLVRRRGQEARLRCSPMKGHSHVYWYRQLPEEGLKFMVYLQKENIIDESGMPKERFSAEFPKEGPSILRIQQVVRGDSAAYFCASSPTGRQFGNTIYFGEGSWLTVV.

This clonotype was recorded at least ten times. The chain carries TRBV24-1 and TRBJ2-3; 10 bases line up with TRBD2. The V and J ends lost 6 bases and 4 bases, in that order; junction bases with no gene match: 9. Looked up from germline, CDR1 is KGHDR and CDR2 is SFDVKD. The CDR3 loop spans 16 amino acids. Written as DNA, the CDR3 is TGTGCCACCAGTCCGCGGAGCGGGGGGGCCTCAGATACGCAGTATTTT. It yields the protein CATSPRSGGASDTQYF.

This clonotype was observed many times. The chain is built from TRBV29-1 and TRBJ1-1; D is ambiguous. V was pared by 4 bases and J by 4 bases, with 4 bases between. CDR3 length: 10 residues. Germline V gene sequence: CDR1 SQVTM, CDR2 ANQGSEA. The CDR3 sequence: CSVVRTEAFF. The CDR3 nucleotides are TGCAGCGTTGTCCGCACTGAAGCTTTCTTT.

CDR3 in DNA: TGCAGCGCCCGAGGCAGGGTGAGAGAGACCCAGTACTTC. Amino acids: CSARGRVRETQYF. The chain has TRBV29-1 and TRBJ2-5, with D possibly matching TRBD1 (5 bases). V lost 7 bases, J lost 4 bases, and 16 bases lay in between. Per the germline V gene, CDR1 is SQVTM and CDR2 is ANQGSEA. This CDR3 comprises 13 residues.

This clonotype was counted at least ten times. The gene calls are TRBV5-1 and TRBJ2-7; 10 bases agree with TRBD1. The CDR3 spans 16 residues. The germline gives CDR1 SGHRS, CDR2 YFSETQ. Germline trimming cut 1 base from V and 2 bases from J; bases unmatched to any gene: 6. The CDR3 loop is CASSLQGTGAPYEQYF. CDR3 DNA sequence: TGCGCCAGCAGCTTGCAAGGGACAGGGGCTCCCTACGAGCAGTACTTC.

This clonotype was found a few times. The chain joins TRBV20-1 to TRBJ2-7, with D unresolved. Germline lookup yields CDR1 DFQATT and CDR2 SNEGSKA (reference sequence). The CDR3 totals 16 residues. Trimming removed 3 bases at V and 3 bases at J, with 21 bases between. CDR3 DNA: TGCAGTGCTAGGGCCAGCACCCAGGTTCTCTACTACGAGCAGTACTTC. This sequence encodes CSARASTQVLYYEQYF.

This clonotype came up a few times. The chain joins TRBV7-8 to TRBJ2-3; D may be TRBD2 (6 bases). Germline-derived CDR1 and CDR2 are SGHVS and FQNEAQ. The CDR3 covers 18 residues. Trimming pared 5 bases from V and 0 bases from J, leaving 21 bases between. CDR3: CASSPGLLVGSSTDTQYF. In nucleotides, the CDR3 is TGTGCCAGCAGCCCTGGACTACTGGTAGGGTCTAGCACAGATACGCAGTATTTT.

This chain connects TRBV7-2 to TRBJ1-3; 7 positions agree with TRBD1. Losses at the gene ends were 5 bases for V and 1 base for J; bases not matched to a gene: 2. The CDR3 length is 14 residues. Looked up from germline, CDR1 is SGHTA and CDR2 is FQGNSA. In DNA form, the CDR3 reads TGTGCCAGCAGCCGCAGGGGGTCTGGAAACACCATATATTTT. Residues: CASSRRGSGNTIYF.

The rearrangement uses TRBV6-2 or TRBV6-3 and TRBJ2-3, with 10 bases lining up with TRBD2. Germline loops: CDR1 MNHEY, CDR2 SVGEGT. Germline trimming cut 0 bases from V and 2 bases from J; bases unmatched to any gene: 8. This CDR3 has 18 amino acids. CDR3 protein: CASSYSRWLAGDTDTQYF. Written as DNA, the CDR3 is TGTGCCAGCAGTTACTCGAGATGGCTAGCGGGGGACACAGATACGCAGTATTTT.

Here the CDR3 reads CASSEARQGLYEQYF. CDR3 bases: TGTGCCAGCAGTGAAGCGCGGCAGGGGCTCTACGAGCAGTACTTC. The chain employs TRBV2 and TRBJ2-7, with a possible D match to TRBD1 (6 bases). CDR3 size: 15 residues. Germline V gene lookup returns CDR1 SNHLY and CDR2 FYNNEI. The V gene lost 0 bases and the J gene lost 3 bases, with 12 bases spanning the gap.

This clonotype was counted between two and nine times. The rearrangement links TRBV6-2 or TRBV6-3 to TRBJ2-7, with 8 bases aligning to TRBD2. Germline CDR1 and CDR2: MNHEY and SVGEGT. Trimming at V came to 0 bases and at J to 6 bases, leaving 13 bases not matched to a gene. The CDR3 covers 17 residues. The CDR3 nucleotides read TGTGCCAGCAGTTACTCGAAGATCCTAGCGGGTAGCGGCGAGCAGTACTTC. It codes for CASSYSKILAGSGEQYF.

This chain joins TRBV6-2 or TRBV6-3 and TRBJ2-7, with 12 positions matching TRBD2. There are 15 residues in the CDR3. CDR1 is MNHEY, CDR2 SVGEGT, per germline. Unmatched junction bases numbered 6, after V lost 6 bases and J lost 3 bases. This chain's CDR3 is CASSAPGLAGYEQYF. The CDR3 nucleotides read TGTGCCAGCAGCGCCCCGGGACTAGCGGGCTACGAGCAGTACTTC.

This clonotype has at least ten counts. The CDR3 reads CASSLGGGSQNNEQFF. CDR3 bases: TGTGCCAGCAGTTTAGGTGGCGGGAGTCAGAACAATGAGCAGTTCTTC. The rearrangement uses TRBV12-3 or TRBV12-4 and TRBJ2-1, with TRBD2 matching 7 bases. Unmatched junction bases numbered 8, after V lost 1 base and J lost 5 bases. The CDR3 length is 16 residues.

This clonotype came up many times. The chain uses TRBV6-1 and TRBJ1-6; D is ambiguous. CDR3 size: 15 residues. The V gene's germline CDR1 is MNHNS and CDR2 SASEGT. Trimming cost V 6 bases and J 0 bases, with 9 bases left between them. CDR3 sequence: CASSPTGSYNSPLHF. The CDR3 DNA sequence: TGTGCCAGCAGCCCCACGGGCTCCTATAATTCACCCCTCCACTTT.

This clonotype was picked up a small number of times. This sequence joins TRBV28 and TRBJ2-3; no clear D gene. Looked up from germline, CDR1 is MDHEN and CDR2 is SYDVKM. Trimming cost V 3 bases and J 6 bases, with 16 bases left between them. The CDR3 length is 15 residues. Here the CDR3 DNA reads TGTGCCAGCAGTTTCTATGGCACAAAAGGGGATACGCAGTATTTT. Translating it yields CASSFYGTKGDTQYF.

This clonotype was seen repeatedly, ten times or more. V usage is TRBV20-1 and J usage is TRBJ1-4, with 7 bases lining up with TRBD1. CDR1 DFQATT and CDR2 SNEGSKA come from the germline V gene (reference sequence). The V gene end was trimmed by 5 bases and the J gene end by 4 bases; junction bases not matched to a gene: 4. CDR3 length equals 13 residues. The CDR3 sequence: CSADRDSNEKLFF. The CDR3 DNA follows: TGCAGTGCTGACCGGGACAGTAATGAAAAACTGTTTTTT.

The chain carries TRBV6-1 and TRBJ2-7, with D unresolved. CDR3 size: 13 residues. The germline V gene has CDR1 MNHNS and CDR2 SASEGT. Trimming took off 5 bases at V and 6 bases at J, with 14 bases between the two ends. The CDR3 loop is CASSRRGRSEQYF. DNA for the CDR3: TGTGCCAGCAGTCGCCGTGGACGTAGCGAGCAGTACTTC.

This clonotype came up a few times. This chain links TRBV5-5 with TRBJ2-5, with TRBD1 as a possible D gene (6 bases). Between the trimmed V and J ends, which lost 3 bases and 7 bases, there was a span of 10 bases. CDR3 length equals 12 residues. In germline, CDR1 is SGHKS, CDR2 YYEKEE (reference sequence). The CDR3 DNA reads as TGTGCCAGCAGCTCAGGGGACGGGACCCAGTACTTC. Translating gives CASSSGDGTQYF.

The genes are TRBV7-6 and TRBJ1-1; 11 nucleotides match TRBD1. The CDR3 is made up of 14 amino acids. Unmatched junction bases numbered 8, after V lost 5 bases and J lost 9 bases. Germline CDR1 reads SGHVS; CDR2 reads FNYEAQ. The CDR3 sequence is CASSPGQGGRKAFF. DNA of the CDR3: TGTGCCAGCAGCCCGGGACAGGGGGGGAGAAAAGCTTTCTTT. Drawing the rest from reference TRBV7-6 and TRBJ1-1, the complete variable domain is GAGVSQSPRYKVTKRGQDVALRCDPISGHVSLYWYRQALGQGPEFLTYFNYEAQQDKSGLPNDRFSAERPEGSISTLTIQRTEQRDSAMYRCASSPGQGGRKAFFGQGTRLTVV.